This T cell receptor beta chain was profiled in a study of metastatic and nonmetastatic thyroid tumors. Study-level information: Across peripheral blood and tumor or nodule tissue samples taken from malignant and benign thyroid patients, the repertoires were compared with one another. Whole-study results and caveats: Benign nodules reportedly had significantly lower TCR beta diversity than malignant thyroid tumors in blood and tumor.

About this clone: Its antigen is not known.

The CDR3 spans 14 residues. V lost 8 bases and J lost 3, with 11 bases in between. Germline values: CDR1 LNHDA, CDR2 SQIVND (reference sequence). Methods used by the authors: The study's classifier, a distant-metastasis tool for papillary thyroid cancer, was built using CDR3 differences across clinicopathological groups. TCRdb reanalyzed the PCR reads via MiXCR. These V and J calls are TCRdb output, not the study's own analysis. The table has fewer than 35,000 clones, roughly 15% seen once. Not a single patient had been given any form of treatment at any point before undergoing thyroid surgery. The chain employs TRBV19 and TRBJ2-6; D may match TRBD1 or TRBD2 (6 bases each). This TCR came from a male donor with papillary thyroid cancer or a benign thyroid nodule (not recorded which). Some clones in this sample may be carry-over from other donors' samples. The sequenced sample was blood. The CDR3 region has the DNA TGTGCCAGTTTTAGGGGGGTTGGGGCCAACGTCCTGACTTTC. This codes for CASFRGVGANVLTF.